The source of this T cell receptor (beta chain) is a study of shared clonotypes between healthy human individuals. Notes on the study in general: The researchers took only blood, and tissue repertoires probably look different. The four-donor shared clonotypes exceeded non-shared clonotypes in generation probability, with non-shared ones scoring lower.

Trimming at V came to 2 bases and at J to 4 bases, leaving 4 bases not matched to a gene. Looked up from germline, CDR1 is ENHRY and CDR2 is SYGVKD. The CDR3 contains 16 residues. Some clones are missing from TCRdb's copy, which holds only in-frame ones; the method was immunoSEQ multiplex PCR. Here the sample spans 2 million to 2.5 million clones, 93% being singletons. Points on this clone: Its matching antigen is unknown.

The V gene is TRBV10-3, the J gene TRBJ2-2; 10 bases line up with TRBD1. This receptor was identified in a man between 18 and 35 years old in good health. Some clones in this sample may be carry-over from other donors' samples. The sequenced sample was naive CD4+ T cells from PBMCs. Described subset: CD45RA+ positively selected. This CDR3 reads CAISERTGGVTGELFF. In DNA form, the CDR3 reads TGTGCCATCAGTGAGAGGACAGGGGGTGTCACCGGGGAGCTGTTTTTT.